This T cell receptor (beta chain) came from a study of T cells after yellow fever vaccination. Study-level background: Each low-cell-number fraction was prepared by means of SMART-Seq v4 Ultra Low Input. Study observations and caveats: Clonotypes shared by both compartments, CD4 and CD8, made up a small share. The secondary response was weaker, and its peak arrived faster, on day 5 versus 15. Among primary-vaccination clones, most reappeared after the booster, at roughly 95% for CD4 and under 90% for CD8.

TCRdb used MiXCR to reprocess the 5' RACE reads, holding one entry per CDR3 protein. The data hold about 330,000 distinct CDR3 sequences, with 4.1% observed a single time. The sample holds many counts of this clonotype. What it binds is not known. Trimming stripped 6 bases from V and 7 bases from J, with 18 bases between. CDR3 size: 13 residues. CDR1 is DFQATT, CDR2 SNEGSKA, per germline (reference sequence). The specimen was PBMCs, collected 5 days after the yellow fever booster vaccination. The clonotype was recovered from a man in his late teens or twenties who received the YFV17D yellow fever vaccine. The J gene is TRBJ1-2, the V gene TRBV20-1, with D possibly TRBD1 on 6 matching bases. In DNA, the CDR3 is TGCAGTGCCCCGGTAGGGGGGGCCAGTGGCTACACCTTC. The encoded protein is CSAPVGGASGYTF.